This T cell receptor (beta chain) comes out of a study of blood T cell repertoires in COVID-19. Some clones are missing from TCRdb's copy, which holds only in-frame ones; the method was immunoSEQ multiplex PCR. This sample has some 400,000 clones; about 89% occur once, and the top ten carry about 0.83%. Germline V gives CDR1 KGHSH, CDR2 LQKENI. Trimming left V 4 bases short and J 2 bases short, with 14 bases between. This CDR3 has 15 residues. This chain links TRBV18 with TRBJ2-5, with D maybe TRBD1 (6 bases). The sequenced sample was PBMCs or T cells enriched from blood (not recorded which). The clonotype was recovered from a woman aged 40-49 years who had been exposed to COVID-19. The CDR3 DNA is TGTGCCAGCTCACTGAACCAGGGGAAGCAAGAGACCCAGTACTTC. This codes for CASSLNQGKQETQYF.